This T cell receptor beta chain was profiled in a study of blood T cell repertoires in COVID-19. For the study at large: The United States, Italy and Spain supplied acute and convalescent COVID-19 samples. PBMCs, B-cell-depleted T cells, or T cells provided the cDNA or gDNA that made up the material.

Losses at the gene ends were 1 base for V and 4 bases for J; bases not matched to a gene: 5. The germline V gene has CDR1 LNHDA and CDR2 SQIVND (reference sequence). CDR3 length: 15 amino acids. Per the original data handling: Quantification of nucleated cells was approximated via reference gene primer amplification. Produced via immunoSEQ multiplex PCR; TCRdb's table is partial and in-frame only. For V, J and clone size, that table is used; D and trimming come from the DNA. Of some 75,000 clones listed, 75% to 90% are singletons. Source material: peripheral blood. This sequence originates from a man between 60 and 70 years old with acute or convalescent COVID-19. This chain links TRBV19 with TRBJ2-3, with 7 bases that match TRBD1. The CDR3 DNA reads TGTGCCAGTAGTATAGGACAGGGTTGGTCAGATACGCAGTATTTT. It is translated as CASSIGQGWSDTQYF.